This TCR beta chain was identified in a study of Ad26.COV2.S vaccination and SARS-CoV-2 variants. This clone has just one count. This table comes from immunoSEQ multiplex PCR, and its TCRdb copy is limited to in-frame clones, with some not included. Of around 340,000 clones in the sample, about 85% are singletons; the top ten hold around 6.4%. With V trimmed by 0 bases and J by 6 bases, 1 base remained unmatched. Germline CDR1 and CDR2: SEHNR and FQNEAQ (reference sequence). This CDR3 has 13 amino acids. The treatment was: some 20 received Ad26.COV2.S at low or high dose, single or two shots; 5 received placebo; per-sample allocation not given. Sampling was performed 63 days after the first vaccine or placebo injection. It was an adult aged 18-55 years in Boston who was the donor. An Ad26 vector was used to express Wuhan-strain SARS-CoV-2 spike as the vaccine.

The rearrangement uses TRBV7-9 and TRBJ1-2; 7 nucleotides agree with TRBD1. This material consisted of peripheral blood, taken in a trial of Ad26.COV2.S vaccine versus placebo. The origin of this receptor is a person aged 18-60 years who received the Ad26.COV2.S COVID-19 vaccine or a placebo. CDR3 sequence reads: CASSLATGDGYTF. The CDR3, as DNA: TGTGCCAGCAGCTTAGCAACAGGGGATGGCTACACCTTC.